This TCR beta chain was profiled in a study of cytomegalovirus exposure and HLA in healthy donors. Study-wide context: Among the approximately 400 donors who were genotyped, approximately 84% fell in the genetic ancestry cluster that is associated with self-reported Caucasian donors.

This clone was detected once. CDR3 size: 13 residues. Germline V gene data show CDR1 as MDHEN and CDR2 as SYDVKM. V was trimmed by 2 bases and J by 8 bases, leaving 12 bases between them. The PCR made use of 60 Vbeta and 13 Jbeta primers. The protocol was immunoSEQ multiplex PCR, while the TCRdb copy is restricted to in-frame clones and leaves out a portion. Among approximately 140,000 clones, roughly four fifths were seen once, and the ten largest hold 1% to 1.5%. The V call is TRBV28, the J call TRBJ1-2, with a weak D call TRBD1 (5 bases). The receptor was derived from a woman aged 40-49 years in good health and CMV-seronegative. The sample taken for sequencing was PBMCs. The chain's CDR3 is CASSLPQGKGYTF. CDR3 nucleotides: TGTGCCAGCAGTTTACCGCAGGGAAAAGGCTACACCTTC.